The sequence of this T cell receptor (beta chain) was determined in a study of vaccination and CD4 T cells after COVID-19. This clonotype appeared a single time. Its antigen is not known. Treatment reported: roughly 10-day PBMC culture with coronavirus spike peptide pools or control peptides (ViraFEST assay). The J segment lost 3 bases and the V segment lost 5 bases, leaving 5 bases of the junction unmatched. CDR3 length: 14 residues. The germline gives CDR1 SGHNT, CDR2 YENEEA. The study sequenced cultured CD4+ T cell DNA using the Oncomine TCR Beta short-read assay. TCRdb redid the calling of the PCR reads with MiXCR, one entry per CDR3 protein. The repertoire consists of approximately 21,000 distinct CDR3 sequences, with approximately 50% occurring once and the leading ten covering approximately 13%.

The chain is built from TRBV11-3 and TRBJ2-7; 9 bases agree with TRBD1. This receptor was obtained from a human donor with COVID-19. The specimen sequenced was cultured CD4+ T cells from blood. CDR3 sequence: CASSRSGQGYEQYF. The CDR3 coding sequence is TGTGCCAGCAGCCGATCGGGACAGGGCTACGAGCAGTACTTC.